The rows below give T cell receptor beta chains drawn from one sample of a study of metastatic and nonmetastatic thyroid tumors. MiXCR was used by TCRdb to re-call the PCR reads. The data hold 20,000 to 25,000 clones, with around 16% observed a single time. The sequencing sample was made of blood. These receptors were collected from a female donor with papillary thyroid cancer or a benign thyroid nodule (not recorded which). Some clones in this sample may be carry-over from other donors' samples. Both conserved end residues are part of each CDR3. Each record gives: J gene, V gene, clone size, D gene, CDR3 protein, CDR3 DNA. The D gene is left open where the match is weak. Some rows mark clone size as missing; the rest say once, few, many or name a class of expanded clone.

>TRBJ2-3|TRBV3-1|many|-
CASSQGLGKGDTQYF
TGTGCCAGCAGCCAAGGACTAGGAAAGGGAGATACGCAGTATTTT
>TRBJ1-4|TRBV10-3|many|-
CAISERGGEQEKLFF
TGTGCCATCAGCGAAAGGGGGGGGGAGCAGGAAAAACTGTTTTTT
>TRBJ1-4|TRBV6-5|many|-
CASSYSQYNEKLFF
TGTGCCAGCAGTTATTCGCAGTATAATGAAAAACTGTTTTTT
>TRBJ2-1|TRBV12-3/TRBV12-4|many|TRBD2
CASRRLADTYNEQFF
TGTGCCAGCAGGCGACTAGCGGACACCTACAATGAGCAGTTCTTC
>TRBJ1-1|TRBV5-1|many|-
CASSLAQGGGTEAFF
TGCGCCAGCAGCTTGGCCCAGGGAGGAGGGACTGAAGCTTTCTTT
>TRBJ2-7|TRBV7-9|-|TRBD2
CASTTGTSYEQYF
TGTGCCAGCACTACCGGGACTAGCTACGAGCAGTACTTC
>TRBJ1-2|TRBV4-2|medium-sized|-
CASSQDSGYGYTF
TGTGCCAGCAGCCAAGACTCCGGGTATGGCTACACCTTC
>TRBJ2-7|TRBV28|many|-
CASRSVSFSYEQYF
TGTGCCAGCAGATCTGTGAGTTTCTCCTACGAGCAGTACTTC
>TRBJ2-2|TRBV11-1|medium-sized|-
CASSSGRAYNTGELFF
TGTGCCAGCTCCTCGGGCAGGGCATATAACACCGGGGAGCTGTTTTTT
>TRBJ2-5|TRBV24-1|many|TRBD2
CATSDRLAGGQETQYF
TGTGCCACCAGTGATCGACTAGCGGGGGGCCAAGAGACCCAGTACTTC
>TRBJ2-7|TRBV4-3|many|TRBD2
CASSPGLDKGEQYF
TGCGCCAGCAGCCCGGGACTAGACAAGGGAGAGCAGTACTTC
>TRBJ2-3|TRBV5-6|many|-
CASSLGWVGGTDTQYF
TGTGCCAGCAGCTTGGGCTGGGTCGGGGGCACAGATACGCAGTATTTT
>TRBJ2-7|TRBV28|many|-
CASSEIGFGSTYEQYF
TGTGCCAGCAGCGAGATCGGTTTCGGATCGACCTACGAGCAGTACTTC
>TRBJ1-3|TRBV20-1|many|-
CSARGDISGNTIYF
TGCAGTGCTAGAGGTGACATATCTGGAAACACCATATATTTT
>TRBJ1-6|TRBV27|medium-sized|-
CASSQNSAPLHF
TGTGCCAGCAGCCAAAATTCGGCACCCCTCCACTTT
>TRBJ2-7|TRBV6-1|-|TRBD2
CASSREGLSPSEQYF
TGTGCCAGCAGCAGAGAGGGACTATCTCCTTCCGAGCAGTACTTC
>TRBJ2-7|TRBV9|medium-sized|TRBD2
CASSPDSGSSYEQYF
TGTGCCAGCAGCCCCGATAGCGGGAGCTCCTACGAGCAGTACTTC
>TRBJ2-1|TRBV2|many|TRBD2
CASSWGLAGKNEQFF
TGTGCCAGCAGCTGGGGACTAGCGGGTAAGAATGAGCAGTTCTTC
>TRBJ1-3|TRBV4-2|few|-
CASSQAVARNSGNTIYF
TGTGCCAGCAGCCAAGCTGTGGCTAGGAACTCTGGAAACACCATATATTTT
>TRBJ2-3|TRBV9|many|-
CASSPQSPDTQYF
TGTGCCAGCAGCCCCCAGTCCCCAGATACGCAGTATTTT
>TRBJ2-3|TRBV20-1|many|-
CSARDPSGTSTDTQYF
TGCAGTGCTAGAGATCCGAGCGGAACCAGCACAGATACGCAGTATTTT
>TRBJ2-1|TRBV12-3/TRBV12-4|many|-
CASDTSTGRNEQFF
TGTGCCAGCGACACTAGTACAGGAAGGAATGAGCAGTTCTTC